This note documents a single TCR beta chain sequence. Its antigen is not yet known. Base qualities are not at hand, and no much larger clone is one base apart. The data belong to a study of cytomegalovirus exposure and HLA in healthy donors (dated by TCRdb to 2016 to 2017). Broadly, across the study: In an earlier analysis of approximately 500 of the donors, approximately 300 Gb of sequence data and approximately 100 million unique TCR beta sequences from 150 million to 200 million T cells were reported. Besides the first cohort of more than 650 subjects, a separate validation cohort made up of over a hundred different subjects was used. Of the approximately 400 genotyped donors, approximately 82% fell in the genetic ancestry cluster associated with self-reported Caucasian donors. In the later analysis, no new phenotypic data were used to find candidate immune exposures; instead, reliance was placed on TCR beta sequences and their occurrence across donors. A later analysis re-analyzed previously published TCR beta repertoires from roughly 690 donors and added high-resolution HLA genotyping to study TCR occurrence patterns. Donor age, sex, ethnicity and CMV serostatus were compiled together with the repertoire data. Typing coverage differed by locus: A, B, C, DRB1 and DQB1 were typed in about 629-640 donors, DQA1 in 500 to 550, DPA1 in some 600, and DPB1 in 450 to 480. An earlier analysis of some 600 of the donors applied high-throughput TCR beta sequencing to assess whether each TCR beta V gene segment acted as functional or pseudogenic. Roughly 300 gigabases of sequencing data and tens of millions of unique TCR sequences were included in an early release covering about 600 HLA-typed donors. The study aimed to test whether signatures of past pathogen exposure could be identified by cataloging public T cell receptors. Across around 400 genotyped donors of the cohort, an average of approximately 240,000 unique TCR beta nucleotide sequences per donor were sequenced, and 15% to 20% of those sequences were non-productive. Class I and class II HLA loci were covered by the typing at four-digit resolution. The study profiled the T cell repertoires of 666 subjects by immunosequencing and related them to cytomegalovirus serostatus. Every repertoire in the discovery cohort had been generated on one and the same sequencing platform. Because of strong linkage in the cohort, roughly five DR-DQ haplotypes were treated as single units for association and clustering. To predict cytomegalovirus infection status, the study combined high-throughput TCR immunosequencing, statistical association of individual TCRs with disease status, and machine learning. Genome-wide SNP genotypes for about 55% of the roughly 670 donors were used in a later genetic analysis, which treated that subset as a discovery cohort.

Study-level results and caveats: Linkage disequilibrium might explain the correlated functional status among segregating V segments, but an unknown experimental factor could not be ruled out. For the cohort, immune exposure information was limited to CMV serostatus. Because counts were too low, around 18 rarely observed V segments, including chromosome 9 orphons, were left out of the earlier analysis of several hundred of the donors. At a false discovery rate of 0.05, a later analysis linked 16,000 or so TCR beta sequences to specific HLA alleles. The classifier was reported to diagnose cytomegalovirus status with high specificity and sensitivity in both the original cohort and the validation cohort. V-gene and J-gene trimming of TCR beta chains was associated with a missense DCLRE1C variant in a later genetic analysis, and the association was replicated in an independent cohort. The authors suggested that the approach could potentially be generalized to other disease states and immunological phenotypes. The sequencing pipeline was judged likely to have produced a cluster of highly shared sequence variants as a technical artifact. According to a later analysis, parvovirus B19, influenza, CMV and Epstein-Barr virus appeared linked to several top co-occurrence clusters. In a later analysis, the rate of TCR association differed among HLA loci, with DRB1 alleles having the most associated TCRs and HLA-C alleles having the fewest. The cohort was sequenced for TCR beta chains only, and without alpha or paired-chain data the features that could be detected were limited. A later analysis found that most CMV-associated TCR beta chains appeared HLA-restricted, with HLA associations seemingly driven largely by CMV exposure. Most TCR sequences were observed very rarely across donors, whereas some public TCRs were present in many individuals. A total of 150 to 200 TCR beta chains were listed by the study as associated with cytomegalovirus. A later analysis found that HLA-associated TCR beta chains were more clonally expanded and had lower generation probabilities than equally common non-associated chains. A later genetic analysis reported fewer N-insertions in productive TCRs among donors in an Asian-associated ancestry cluster than the approximately 700-donor mean. A further reported finding was that TCR beta sequences accurately predicted the HLA-A and HLA-B alleles for most subjects in the first cohort. Some IMGT-functional V segments, including TRBV6-2 and TRBV6-3, could not be told apart with the 87-base-pair reads, so those segments were excluded. Because HLA typing was missing for some donors at each locus, association tests included only the typed subset. Roughly uniform sequencing depth across donors was assumed in presence/absence analyses, although this assumption may not hold. In vitro tests confirmed that a few of the cytomegalovirus-associated TCR beta chains recognize cytomegalovirus antigens. Strong co-occurrence of HLA alleles, especially DR and DQ, made assigning TCR associations to individual alleles difficult. An earlier analysis of approximately 590 of the donors showed that most TCR beta V segments appeared in productive rearrangements either about 90% or about 30% of the time, which broadly matched IMGT annotations.

The library was generated by the immunoSEQ multiplex PCR assay. For the multiplex PCR, a mixture combining 60 forward primers for TCR Vbeta segments and 13 reverse primers for TCR Jbeta segments was used. The CDR3 region of rearranged TCR beta genes was amplified from genomic DNA with a multiplex PCR assay. The Illumina HiSeq System was used to sequence the amplified TCR beta libraries as 87-base-pair reads. The original methods were these. In a later analysis, 77 million or so unique TCR beta chains were counted across the roughly 610 repertoires, and around 10 million of these chains were shared by at least two donors. Raw reads were error-corrected and collapsed into unique sequences by a nearest-neighbor algorithm in which closely related sequences were merged to remove PCR and sequencing errors. V, D and J gene segments were assigned by aligning CDR3 sequences to IMGT reference sequences. For a sequence to be retained, a match of at least six nucleotides was required to both a V gene segment and a J gene segment. A rearrangement counted as productive if the CDR3 had no stop codons and remained in frame with V and J, and every other rearrangement counted as non-productive. CDR3 was defined by IMGT convention, running from the second conserved V-encoded cysteine to the conserved J-encoded phenylalanine. The earlier analysis of some 580 of the donors excluded any sequence lacking an unambiguous match to a single V gene segment. An earlier analysis of 500 to 600 of the donors classified V segments as functional when productive rearrangements were above 56.7% and as segregating when the standard deviation between donors was above 5%. A statistical classification framework was developed to diagnose cytomegalovirus status using the catalog of TCR beta chain sequences. A later analysis assigned V and J genes by comparing TCR nucleotide sequences with IMGT/GENE-DB human TR gene sequences. Using the TCRdist pipeline, a later analysis assigned CDR3 sequences along with most-parsimonious VDJ recombination scenarios. In a later analysis, each TCR beta chain was defined by its CDR3 amino acid sequence together with its V-gene family, and reads lacking a unique V-gene family were excluded. A later analysis removed several hundred highly shared, low-generation-probability nucleotide sequences to deal with suspected cross-contamination and a sequencing artifact. In a later analysis, a clonal expansion index for each public chain was calculated from normalized within-repertoire ranks of inferred template counts. In a later analysis, generation probabilities were computed with a VDJ recombination model fitted to out-of-frame rearrangements, and the resulting probabilities were checked against IGoR. In a later analysis, hypergeometric tests were used to score TCR-TCR, TCR-HLA and TCR-CMV co-occurrence, with a repertoire-size bias correction applied to TCR pairs. False discovery rates were estimated in a later analysis by permuting HLA or CMV assignments 20 times. In a later analysis, co-occurring TCRs were grouped using DBSCAN, with TCRdist sequence similarity added in when clustering inside HLA-allele-positive subsets. Repertoires with fewer than 30,000 or more than 120,000 public chains, plus five repertoires with anomalous nucleotide sharing, were excluded from co-occurrence clustering. Not all clones reach the TCRdb copy of this immuneACCESS table, which keeps in-frame sequences only. Checked studies attribute under half of the gap to unresolved V genes and leave the rest unexplained. The DNA was the basis for D and trimming; V, J and clone size are from that table. Across this sample there are about 120,000 clones, with about 80% seen only once. The ten most abundant clones make up about 2% of the sample.

The V end gives up 8 bases and the J end 1 base, leaving 6 bases in the junction not matched to a gene. The CDR3 runs 15 residues from the cysteine to the phenylalanine. Just the 45-base CDR3 DNA is kept, in frame starting at base 1. Sequences LGHNT (CDR1) and FRNRAP (CDR2) are obtained from the germline V gene. The cohort was made up of 650 to 700 healthy bone marrow donors. Cohort members were all nominally healthy when sampled, although unrecorded immune exposures were likely present. The donor tested CMV seronegative and was one of the 352 seronegative cohort members. Every donor gave a peripheral blood sample, and the peripheral blood mononuclear cells from that sample were used for TCR beta sequencing. Genomic DNA extraction from the blood cell samples was performed with the Qiagen DNeasy Blood Extraction Kit.

The source is a young man in good health and CMV-seronegative. Material for sequencing was PBMCs. The rearrangement joined TRBV12-5 to TRBJ2-2; TRBD1 matches 8 bases in the middle. The CDR3 reads CASTPDRVNTGELFF. The DNA is TGTGCTAGTACCCCGGACAGGGTGAACACCGGGGAGCTGTTTTTT.